This TCR beta chain was retrieved from a study of regulatory T cells in long-lasting Graves disease. Whole-study context: New Graves' disease cases had less than 3 months of antithyroid drugs. The study, taken as a whole, reports: Only peripheral blood was studied, not thyroid tissue.

V gave up 0 bases and J gave up 5 bases; unmatched junction bases: 1. This CDR3 is built from 14 residues. From germline, CDR1 is DFQATT and CDR2 SNEGSKA (reference sequence). Investigators prepared the TCR beta libraries by applying iRepertoire HTBI primers and Arm-PCR of CDR3 regions. TCRdb reprocessed the multiplex PCR reads with MiXCR, giving one entry per CDR3 protein. The table has some 230,000 distinct CDR3 sequences, around 20% seen once. This clonotype was picked up many times. The antigen is undetermined. Regarding time point: newly diagnosed GD, antithyroid drugs for less than 3 months. PBMC-derived RNA was used for the TCR library.

The TCR originated in a female donor with Graves disease. The starting material was peripheral blood mononuclear cells (PBMCs), obtained at new diagnosis, from a patient treated with antithyroid drugs. The chain is built from TRBV20-1 and TRBJ2-5; 12 bases agree with TRBD2. CDR3 residues: CSARDGTSGETQYF. CDR3 bases: TGCAGTGCTAGAGATGGGACTAGCGGGGAGACCCAGTACTTC.